These T cell receptor beta chains were read from a single sample in a study of OX40 agonist ivuxolimab in advanced cancers. Sequencing was performed with immunoSEQ multiplex PCR; in TCRdb, only in-frame clones are kept and a portion is missing. The data contain over 95,000 clones, roughly 90% of them singletons. This specimen consisted of CD4+ or CD8+ T cells sorted from blood, obtained in a trial of the OX40 agonist ivuxolimab. Receptors originate from an adult with an advanced solid tumor such as melanoma, head and neck, liver or kidney cancer. CDR3s include the opening cysteine and the closing phenylalanine or tryptophan. The D gene is left open where the match is weak. Not every row has a clone size; where given, it reads once, few, many or a size class.

once | NA | TRBJ2-3 | TRBV5-1 | CASSLVLRMGADTQYF | TGCGCCAGCAGCTTGGTCTTAAGGATGGGCGCAGATACGCAGTATTTT
few | NA | TRBJ2-3 | TRBV9 | CASSDTGQIRGTDTQYF | TGTGCCAGCAGCGATACCGGACAGATTAGGGGCACAGATACGCAGTATTTT
NA | NA | TRBJ1-1 | TRBV2 | CASSDWVLLKNTEAFF | TGTGCCAGCAGTGACTGGGTTCTCTTGAAAAACACTGAAGCTTTCTTT
NA | NA | TRBJ1-2 | TRBV6-1 | CASSADHTNYGYTF | TGTGCCAGCAGTGCGGACCATACTAACTATGGCTACACCTTC
NA | TRBD2 | TRBJ2-1 | TRBV5-4 | CASSKIAGGPGNEQFF | TGTGCCAGCAGCAAAATAGCGGGAGGGCCGGGTAATGAGCAGTTCTTC
NA | NA | TRBJ2-5 | TRBV7-2 | CASSLVGLKETQYF | TGTGCCAGCAGCTTGGTTGGACTGAAAGAGACCCAGTACTTC
NA | TRBD1 | TRBJ2-3 | TRBV5-1 | CASSSVGTGGERAQYF | TGCGCCAGCAGCTCGGTAGGGACAGGGGGCGAGAGGGCGCAGTATTTT
NA | TRBD2 | TRBJ2-7 | TRBV7-9 | CASSNLGLASSYEQYF | TGTGCCAGCAGCAATCTGGGACTAGCGAGCTCCTACGAGCAGTACTTC
NA | TRBD1 | TRBJ2-3 | TRBV18 | CASSERTGSTDTQYF | TGTGCCAGCTCGGAACGGACAGGGTCGACAGATACGCAGTATTTT
NA | NA | TRBJ1-5 | TRBV21-1 | CANTRGAGNYSNQPQHF | TGTGCCAACACTCGAGGGGCAGGGAATTATAGCAATCAGCCCCAGCATTTT
NA | NA | TRBJ2-7 | TRBV28 | CASNSNGREQYF | TGTGCCAGCAATAGTAACGGTCGCGAGCAGTACTTC
NA | TRBD2 | TRBJ2-2 | TRBV30 | CAWRLAGAAGELFF | TGTGCCTGGAGACTAGCGGGAGCGGCCGGGGAGCTGTTTTTT
NA | TRBD1 | TRBJ1-2 | TRBV5-4 | CASSSLQGVVGYTF | TGTGCCAGCAGTTCCCTCCAGGGGGTAGTAGGCTACACCTTC
NA | NA | TRBJ2-2 | TRBV4-3 | CASSQVVGSGGELFF | TGCGCCAGCAGCCAAGTCGTAGGGAGTGGCGGGGAGCTGTTTTTT
NA | NA | TRBJ1-2 | TRBV6-5 | CASSYSGENYGYTF | TGTGCCAGCAGTTACTCGGGGGAAAACTATGGCTACACCTTC
NA | TRBD2 | TRBJ2-7 | TRBV28 | CASSLRASGSSYEQYF | TGTGCCAGCAGTTTAAGGGCTAGCGGGAGCTCCTACGAGCAGTACTTC
NA | TRBD2 | TRBJ2-7 | TRBV2 | CASKLPGLAGEEQYF | TGTGCCAGCAAACTACCGGGACTAGCGGGAGAGGAGCAGTACTTC
NA | NA | TRBJ2-3 | TRBV14 | CASSHYGGDTQYF | TGTGCCAGCAGCCATTACGGGGGAGATACGCAGTATTTT
once | TRBD1 | TRBJ1-2 | TRBV11-2 | CASSYPGQGYGYTF | TGTGCCAGCAGCTACCCAGGACAGGGATATGGCTACACCTTC
NA | NA | TRBJ2-3 | TRBV2 | CASSGGRAFLSDTQYF | TGTGCCAGCAGTGGGGGCAGAGCCTTCCTATCCGATACGCAGTATTTT
NA | TRBD1 | TRBJ1-1 | TRBV5-1 | CASSQQPPGGAMNTEAFF | TGCGCCAGCAGCCAACAACCTCCAGGGGGCGCAATGAACACTGAAGCTTTCTTT
NA | TRBD2 | TRBJ2-1 | TRBV7-3 | CASSLLAGESYEQFF | TGTGCCAGCAGCTTATTAGCGGGAGAAAGCTATGAGCAGTTCTTC
once | TRBD1 | TRBJ1-1 | TRBV6-6 | CASSYGQGNTEAFF | TGTGCCAGCAGTTATGGACAGGGCAACACTGAAGCTTTCTTT
few | NA | TRBJ1-5 | TRBV28 | CASSTGTRGNYQPQHF | TGTGCCAGCAGCACCGGGACACGGGGAAATTATCAGCCCCAGCATTTT
NA | TRBD2 | TRBJ2-1 | TRBV11-2 | CASSLEERDPYNEQFF | TGTGCCAGCAGCTTAGAAGAGCGGGACCCTTACAATGAGCAGTTCTTC
NA | TRBD2 | TRBJ2-4 | TRBV6-1 | CASSGLPGLERSTKNIQYF | TGTGCCAGCAGTGGATTACCCGGACTAGAAAGGTCGACCAAAAACATTCAGTACTTC
NA | NA | TRBJ1-3 | TRBV5-6 | CASRPRTAGNTIYF | TGTGCCAGCAGGCCCCGGACAGCTGGAAACACCATATATTTT
NA | NA | TRBJ1-5 | TRBV19 | CASSSSGDGQPQHF | TGTGCCAGTAGTAGCAGCGGGGACGGCCAGCCCCAGCATTTT
NA | NA | TRBJ1-5 | TRBV19 | CASSSIGGQPQHF | TGTGCCAGTAGCTCCATAGGGGGACAGCCCCAGCATTTT
few | TRBD1 | TRBJ1-3 | TRBV7-2 | CASSQDRIGGNTIYF | TGTGCCAGCAGCCAGGACAGGATCGGAGGAAACACCATATATTTT
NA | TRBD1 | TRBJ2-7 | TRBV7-8 | CASSLGGTGPYEQYF | TGTGCCAGCAGCTTAGGGGGGACAGGCCCCTACGAGCAGTACTTC
NA | NA | TRBJ2-3 | TRBV5-1 | CASSFGGRTDTQYF | TGCGCCAGCAGCTTCGGGGGGCGCACAGATACGCAGTATTTT
NA | NA | TRBJ2-6 | TRBV5-4 | CASSQPSGGANVLTF | TGTGCCAGCAGTCAGCCCTCGGGTGGGGCCAACGTCCTGACTTTC
NA | TRBD1 | TRBJ2-7 | TRBV29-1 | CSVRTGGVVYEQYF | TGCAGCGTTAGGACAGGGGGCGTCGTCTACGAGCAGTACTTC
NA | NA | TRBJ1-1 | TRBV5-5 | CASTYTPGALNTEAFF | TGTGCCAGCACCTATACGCCAGGGGCGTTGAACACTGAAGCTTTCTTT
NA | NA | TRBJ1-2 | TRBV28 | CASSLLTGVGYTF | TGTGCCAGCAGTTTACTTACCGGGGTTGGCTACACCTTC
few | NA | TRBJ2-7 | TRBV15 | CATSRDIGVTYEQYF | TGTGCCACCAGCAGAGATATCGGGGTTACCTACGAGCAGTACTTC
few | TRBD1 | TRBJ1-5 | TRBV9 | CASSVTGSSNQPQHF | TGTGCCAGCAGCGTGACAGGGAGTAGCAATCAGCCCCAGCATTTT
NA | NA | TRBJ1-1 | TRBV2 | CASRVRELMNTEAFF | TGTGCCAGCAGAGTCAGGGAGCTAATGAACACTGAAGCTTTCTTT
NA | NA | TRBJ2-3 | TRBV7-2 | CASSLAYSTDTQYF | TGTGCCAGCAGCTTAGCCTACTCAACAGATACGCAGTATTTT